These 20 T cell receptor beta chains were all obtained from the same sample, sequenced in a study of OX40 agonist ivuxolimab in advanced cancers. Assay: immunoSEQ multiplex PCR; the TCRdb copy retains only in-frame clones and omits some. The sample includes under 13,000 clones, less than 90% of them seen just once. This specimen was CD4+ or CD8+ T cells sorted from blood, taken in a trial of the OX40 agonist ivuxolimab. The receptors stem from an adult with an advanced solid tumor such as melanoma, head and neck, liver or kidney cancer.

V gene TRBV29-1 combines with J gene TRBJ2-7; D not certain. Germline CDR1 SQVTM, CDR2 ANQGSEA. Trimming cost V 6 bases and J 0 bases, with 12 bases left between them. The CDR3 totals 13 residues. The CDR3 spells CSVVFYHSYEQYF. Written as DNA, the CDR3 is TGCAGCGTAGTATTTTACCACTCCTACGAGCAGTACTTC.

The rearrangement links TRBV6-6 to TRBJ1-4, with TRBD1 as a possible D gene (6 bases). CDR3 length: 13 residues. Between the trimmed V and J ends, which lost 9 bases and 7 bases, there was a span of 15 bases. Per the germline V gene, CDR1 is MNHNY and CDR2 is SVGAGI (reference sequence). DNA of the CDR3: TGTGCCAGTGAGGACAGATCATCTGAAAAACTGTTTTTT. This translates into CASEDRSSEKLFF.

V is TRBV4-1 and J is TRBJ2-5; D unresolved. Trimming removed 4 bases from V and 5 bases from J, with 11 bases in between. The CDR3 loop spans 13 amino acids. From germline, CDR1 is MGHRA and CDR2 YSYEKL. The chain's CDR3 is CASSPSSGETQYF. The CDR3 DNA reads TGCGCCAGCAGCCCTTCCAGTGGCGAGACCCAGTACTTC.

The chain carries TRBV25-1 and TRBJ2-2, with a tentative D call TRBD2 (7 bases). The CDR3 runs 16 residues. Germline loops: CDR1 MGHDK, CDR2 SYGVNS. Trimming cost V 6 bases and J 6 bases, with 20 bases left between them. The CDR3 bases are TGTGCCAGCAGCTCAGGGGCGGGAGCAGGGGCCGGGGAGCTGTTTTTT. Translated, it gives CASSSGAGAGAGELFF. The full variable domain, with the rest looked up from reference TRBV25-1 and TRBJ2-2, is EADIYQTPRYLVIGTGKKITLECSQTMGHDKMYWYQQDPGMELHLIHYSYGVNSTEKGDLSSESTVSRIRTEHFPLTLESARPSHTSQYLCASSSGAGAGAGELFFGEGSRLTVL.

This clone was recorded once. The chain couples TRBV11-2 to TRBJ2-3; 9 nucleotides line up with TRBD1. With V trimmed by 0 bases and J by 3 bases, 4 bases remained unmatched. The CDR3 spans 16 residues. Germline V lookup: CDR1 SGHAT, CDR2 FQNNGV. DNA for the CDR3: TGTGCCAGCAGCTTAGATCAGGACAGGGGAACAGATACGCAGTATTTT. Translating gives CASSLDQDRGTDTQYF.

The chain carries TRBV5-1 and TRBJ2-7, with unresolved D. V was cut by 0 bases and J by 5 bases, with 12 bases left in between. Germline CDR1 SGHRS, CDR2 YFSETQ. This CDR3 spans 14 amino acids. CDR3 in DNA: TGCGCCAGCAGCTTGGTAAGTCCCGGCAACGAGCAGTACTTC. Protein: CASSLVSPGNEQYF.

This CDR3 is CASSLGRDRNYGYTF. The CDR3 DNA reads TGTGCCAGCAGCTTAGGCCGGGACAGGAACTATGGCTACACCTTC. The chain combines TRBV13 with TRBJ1-2, with 8 bases that match TRBD1. This CDR3 contains 15 residues. J lost 2 bases, V lost 0 bases, and 2 bases had no gene match. Germline values: CDR1 PRHDT, CDR2 FYEKMQ (reference sequence).

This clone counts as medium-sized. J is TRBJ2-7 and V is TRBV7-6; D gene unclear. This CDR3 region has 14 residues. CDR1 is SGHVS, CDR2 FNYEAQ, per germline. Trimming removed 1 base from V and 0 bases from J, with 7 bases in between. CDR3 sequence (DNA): TGTGCCAGCAGCTTAGAAGCTTCCTCCTACGAGCAGTACTTC. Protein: CASSLEASSYEQYF.

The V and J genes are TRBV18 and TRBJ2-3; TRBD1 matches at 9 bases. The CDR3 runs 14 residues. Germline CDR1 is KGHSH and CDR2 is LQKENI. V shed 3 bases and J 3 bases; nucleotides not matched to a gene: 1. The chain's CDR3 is CASSPGTGTDTQYF. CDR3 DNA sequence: TGTGCCAGCTCACCCGGGACAGGGACAGATACGCAGTATTTT. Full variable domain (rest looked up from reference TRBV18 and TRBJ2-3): NAGVMQNPRHLVRRRGQEARLRCSPMKGHSHVYWYRQLPEEGLKFMVYLQKENIIDESGMPKERFSAEFPKEGPSILRIQQVVRGDSAAYFCASSPGTGTDTQYFGPGTRLTVL.

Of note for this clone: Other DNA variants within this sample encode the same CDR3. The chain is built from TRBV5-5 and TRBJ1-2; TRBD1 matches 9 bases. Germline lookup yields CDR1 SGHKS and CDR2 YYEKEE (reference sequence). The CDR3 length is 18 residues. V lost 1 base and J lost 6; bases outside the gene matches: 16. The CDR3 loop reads CASSLWGGTGKIDHGYTF. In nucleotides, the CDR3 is TGTGCCAGCAGCTTGTGGGGAGGGACAGGGAAGATTGATCATGGCTACACCTTC.

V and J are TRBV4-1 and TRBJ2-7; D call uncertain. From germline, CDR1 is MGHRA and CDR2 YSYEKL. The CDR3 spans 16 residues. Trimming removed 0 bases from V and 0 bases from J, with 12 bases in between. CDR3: CASSQESRGNSYEQYF. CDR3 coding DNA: TGCGCCAGCAGCCAAGAGTCTCGCGGAAACTCCTACGAGCAGTACTTC.

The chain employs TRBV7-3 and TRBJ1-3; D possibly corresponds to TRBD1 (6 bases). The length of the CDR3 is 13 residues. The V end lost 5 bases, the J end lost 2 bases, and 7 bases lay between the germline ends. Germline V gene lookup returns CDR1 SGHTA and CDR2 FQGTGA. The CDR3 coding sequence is TGTGCCAGCAGCGCAGGGGCTGGAAACACCATATATTTT. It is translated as CASSAGAGNTIYF.

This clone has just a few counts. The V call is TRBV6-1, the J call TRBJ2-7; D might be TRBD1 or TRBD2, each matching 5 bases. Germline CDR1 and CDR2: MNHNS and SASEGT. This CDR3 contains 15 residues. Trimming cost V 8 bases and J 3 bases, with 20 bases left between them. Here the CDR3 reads CASRKTGLIFYEQYF. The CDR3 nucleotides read TGTGCCAGCCGCAAAACAGGACTGATCTTCTACGAGCAGTACTTC.

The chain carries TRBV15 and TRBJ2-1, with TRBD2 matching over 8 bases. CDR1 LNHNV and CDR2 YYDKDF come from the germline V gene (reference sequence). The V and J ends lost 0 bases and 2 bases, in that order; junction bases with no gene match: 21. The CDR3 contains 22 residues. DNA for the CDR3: TGTGCCACCAGCAGAGACCCCGTTCCGGGACTAGAGTATTGGGAGACCTACAATGAGCAGTTCTTC. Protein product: CATSRDPVPGLEYWETYNEQFF.

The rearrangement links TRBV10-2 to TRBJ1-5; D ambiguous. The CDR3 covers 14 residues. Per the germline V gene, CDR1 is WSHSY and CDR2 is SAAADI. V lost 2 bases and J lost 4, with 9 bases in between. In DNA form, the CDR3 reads TGCGCCAGCAGTGAGGGGGATTTGAATCAGCCCCAGCATTTT. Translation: CASSEGDLNQPQHF.

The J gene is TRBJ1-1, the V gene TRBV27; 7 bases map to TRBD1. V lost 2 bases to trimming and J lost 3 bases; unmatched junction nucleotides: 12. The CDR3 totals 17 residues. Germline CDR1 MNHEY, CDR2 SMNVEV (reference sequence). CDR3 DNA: TGTGCCAGCAGTTTAGGGCAAACCGGGGGACAGTACACTGAAGCTTTCTTT. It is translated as CASSLGQTGGQYTEAFF.

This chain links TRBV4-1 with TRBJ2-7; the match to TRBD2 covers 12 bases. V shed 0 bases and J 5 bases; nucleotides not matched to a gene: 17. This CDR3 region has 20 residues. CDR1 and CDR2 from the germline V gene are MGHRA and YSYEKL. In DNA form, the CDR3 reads TGCGCCAGCAGCCAAGAGGGGATACTAGCGGGAGGAACCTCATTCGACGAGCAGTACTTC. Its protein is CASSQEGILAGGTSFDEQYF.

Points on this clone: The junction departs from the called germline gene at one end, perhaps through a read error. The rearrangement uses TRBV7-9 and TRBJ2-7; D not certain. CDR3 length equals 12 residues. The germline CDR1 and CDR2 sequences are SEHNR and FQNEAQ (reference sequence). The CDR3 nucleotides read TGTGCCAGCAGCTTAGACCACTACGGGCAGTACTTC. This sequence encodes CASSLDHYGQYF.

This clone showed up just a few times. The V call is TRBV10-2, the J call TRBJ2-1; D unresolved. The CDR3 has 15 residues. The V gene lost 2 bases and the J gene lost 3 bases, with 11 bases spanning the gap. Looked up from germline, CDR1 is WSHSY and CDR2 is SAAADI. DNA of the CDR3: TGCGCCAGCAGTGAGAGTCCGTACAACTACAATGAGCAGTTCTTC. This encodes CASSESPYNYNEQFF.

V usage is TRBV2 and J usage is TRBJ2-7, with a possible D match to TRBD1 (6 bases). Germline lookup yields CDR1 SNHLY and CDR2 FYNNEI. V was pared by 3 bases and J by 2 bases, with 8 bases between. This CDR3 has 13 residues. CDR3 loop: CASSDGQTYEQYF. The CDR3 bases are TGTGCCAGCAGTGATGGACAGACCTACGAGCAGTACTTC.